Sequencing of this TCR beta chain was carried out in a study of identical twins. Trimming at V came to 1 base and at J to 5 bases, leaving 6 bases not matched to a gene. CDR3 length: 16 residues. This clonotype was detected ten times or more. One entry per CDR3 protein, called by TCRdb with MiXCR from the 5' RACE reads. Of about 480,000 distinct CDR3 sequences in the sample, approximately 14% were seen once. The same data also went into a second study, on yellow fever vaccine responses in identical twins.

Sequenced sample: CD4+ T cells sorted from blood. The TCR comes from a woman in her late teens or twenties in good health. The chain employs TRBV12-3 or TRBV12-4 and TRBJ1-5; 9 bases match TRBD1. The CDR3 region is CASSLGRDRVYQPQHF. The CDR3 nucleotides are TGTGCCAGCAGTTTAGGTCGGGACAGGGTTTATCAGCCCCAGCATTTT.